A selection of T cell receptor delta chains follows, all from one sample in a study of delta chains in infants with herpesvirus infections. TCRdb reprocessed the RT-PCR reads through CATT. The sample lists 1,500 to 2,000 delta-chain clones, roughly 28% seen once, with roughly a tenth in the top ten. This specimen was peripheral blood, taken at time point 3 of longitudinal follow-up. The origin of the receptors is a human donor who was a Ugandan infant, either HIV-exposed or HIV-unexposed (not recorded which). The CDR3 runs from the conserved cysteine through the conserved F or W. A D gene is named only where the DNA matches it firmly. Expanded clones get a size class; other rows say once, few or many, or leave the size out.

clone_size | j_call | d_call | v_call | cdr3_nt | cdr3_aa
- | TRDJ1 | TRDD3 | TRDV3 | TGTGCCTTTAATCCACCTATACTGGGGGATACGCGAGATAAACTCATCTTT | CAFNPPILGDTRDKLIF
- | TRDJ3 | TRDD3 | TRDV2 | TGTGCCTGTGACACCTTACTGGGGGATACGGGAGGCTCCTGGGACACCCGACAGATGTTTTTC | CACDTLLGDTGGSWDTRQMFF
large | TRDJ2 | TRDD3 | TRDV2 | TGTGCCTGTGACAGTTTACTGGGGGATATTATGACAGCACAACTCTTCTTT | CACDSLLGDIMTAQLFF
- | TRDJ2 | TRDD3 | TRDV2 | TGTGCCTGTGACATACTGGGGGATATGACAGCACAACTCTTCTTT | CACDILGDMTAQLFF
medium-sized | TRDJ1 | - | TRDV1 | TGTGCTCTTGGGGAAGGGGAGCTTTCCTACGGCTACTGGGGAGCCCTCACCGATAAACTCATCTTT | CALGEGELSYGYWGALTDKLIF
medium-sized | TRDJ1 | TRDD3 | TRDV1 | TGTGCTCTTGGGGAAGGAGGTGTTCCTACTCCCTTACTGGGGGATTCAGCCGATAAACTCATCTTT | CALGEGGVPTPLLGDSADKLIF
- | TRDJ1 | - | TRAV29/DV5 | TGTGCAGCAAGCAGGAGGTTCCATGCCCGGCAGAGAGAGTACACCGATAAACTCATCTTT | CAASRRFHARQREYTDKLIF
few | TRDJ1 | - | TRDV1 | TGTGCTCTTGGGGAAATCCTAAACTTTGCGGCGGGTAAACTCATCTTT | CALGEILNFAAGKLIF
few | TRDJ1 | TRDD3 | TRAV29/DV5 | TGTGCAGCAAGCCCTTTCCTATACCCTAATTCTGGGGGACTATACACCGATAAACTCATCTTT | CAASPFLYPNSGGLYTDKLIF
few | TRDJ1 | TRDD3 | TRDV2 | TGTGCCTGTGACCCCATCCAGTCGTTGGGGGACCCTTACACCGATAAACTCATCTTT | CACDPIQSLGDPYTDKLIF
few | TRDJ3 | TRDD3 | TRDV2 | TGTGCCTGTGACACCGCGGGGGATACCTGGGACACCCGACAGATGTTTTTC | CACDTAGDTWDTRQMFF
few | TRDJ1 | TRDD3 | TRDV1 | TGTGCTCTTGGGGAACTCAATCCCCAGTCGGGGGATACGTGCACCGATAAACTCATCTTT | CALGELNPQSGDTCTDKLIF
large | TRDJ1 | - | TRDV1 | TGTGCTCTTGGTGAACTAGACCTTGGTCCAATGGGATATAGGTTAGGGGGCCCGTACACCGATAAACTCATCTTT | CALGELDLGPMGYRLGGPYTDKLIF
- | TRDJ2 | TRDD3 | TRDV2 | TGTGCCTGTGACATACTGGGGGATACAGCACAACTCTTCTTT | CACDILGDTAQLFF
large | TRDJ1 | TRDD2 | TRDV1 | TGTGCTCTTGGGGACTTCCTACGTGGGGCCTACACCGATAAACTCATCTTT | CALGDFLRGAYTDKLIF
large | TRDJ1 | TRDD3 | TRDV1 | TGTGCTCTTGGGGAACTACGCCTAGGCTGGGGGATACCCGATAAACTCATCTTT | CALGELRLGWGIPDKLIF
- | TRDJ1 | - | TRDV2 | TGTGCCTGTGACAGTTTGGAACGTACATCCGATAAACTCATCTTT | CACDSLERTSDKLIF
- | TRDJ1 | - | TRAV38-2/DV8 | TGTGCTTATAGGAGCGGAGGGGACTACGGGGACACCGATAAACTCATCTTT | CAYRSGGDYGDTDKLIF
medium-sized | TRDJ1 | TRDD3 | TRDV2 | TGTGCCTGTGAAACTATGGGGGATAGGTACACCGATAAACTCATCTTT | CACETMGDRYTDKLIF
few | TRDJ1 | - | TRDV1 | TGTGCTCTTGGGGAACTAGGCTACACCGATAAACTCATCTTT | CALGELGYTDKLIF
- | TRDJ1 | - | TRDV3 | TGTGCCTCTAGGGATTCCTACGGGGGGATGCCGGGGTACACCGATAAACTCATCTTT | CASRDSYGGMPGYTDKLIF
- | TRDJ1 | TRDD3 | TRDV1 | TGTGCTCTTGGGGACCCCCTCCCGACCATTTCCGCCTGGGGGCTAGCCCGCACCGATAAACTCATCTTT | CALGDPLPTISAWGLARTDKLIF
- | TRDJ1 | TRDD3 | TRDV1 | TGTGCTCTTGGGGACCTTATATCTGGGGGATACGATAAGTCCACCGATAAACTCATCTTT | CALGDLISGGYDKSTDKLIF
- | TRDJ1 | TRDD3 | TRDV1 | TGTGCTCTTGGGGAACATCCTCCCGCAAGCGTTACTGGGGGATATAATCGTAAACTCATCTTT | CALGEHPPASVTGGYNRKLIF
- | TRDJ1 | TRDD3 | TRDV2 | TGTGCCTGTGACACACTGGGGGATACGCAGGATAAACTCATCTTT | CACDTLGDTQDKLIF
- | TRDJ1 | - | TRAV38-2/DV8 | TGTGCTTATAGGAGCGAAATAACCCCACAGCTTAAACTCATCTTT | CAYRSEITPQLKLIF
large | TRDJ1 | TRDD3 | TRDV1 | TGTGCTCTTGGGGAACGGATCCACTGGGGGATCAAAGGCGATAAACTCATCTTT | CALGERIHWGIKGDKLIF
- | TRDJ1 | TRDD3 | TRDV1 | TGTGCTCTTGGGGAACTAGAATCCGTCCCGGGGCCCCCGGGGATACGCGGGGCCGATAAACTCATCTTT | CALGELESVPGPPGIRGADKLIF